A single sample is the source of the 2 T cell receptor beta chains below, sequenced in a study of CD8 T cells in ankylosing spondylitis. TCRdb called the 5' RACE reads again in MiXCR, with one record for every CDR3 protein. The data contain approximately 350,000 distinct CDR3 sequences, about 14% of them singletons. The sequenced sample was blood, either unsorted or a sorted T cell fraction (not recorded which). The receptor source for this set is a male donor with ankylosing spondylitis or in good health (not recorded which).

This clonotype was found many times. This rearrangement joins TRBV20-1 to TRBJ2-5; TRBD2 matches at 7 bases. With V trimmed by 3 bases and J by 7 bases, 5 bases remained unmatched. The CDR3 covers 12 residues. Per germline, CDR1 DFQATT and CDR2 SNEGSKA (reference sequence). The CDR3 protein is CSARPGGGTQYF. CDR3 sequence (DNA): TGCAGTGCTAGGCCGGGGGGTGGGACCCAGTACTTC.

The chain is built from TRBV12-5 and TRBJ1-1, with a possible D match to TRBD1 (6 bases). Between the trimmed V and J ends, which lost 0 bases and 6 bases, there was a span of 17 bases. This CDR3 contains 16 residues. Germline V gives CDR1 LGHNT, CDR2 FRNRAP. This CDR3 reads CASGLVPRGLRAEAFF. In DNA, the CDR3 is TGTGCTAGTGGTTTGGTACCCCGGGGGCTCAGGGCTGAAGCTTTCTTT.